The source of this T cell receptor (beta chain) is a study of shared clonotypes between healthy human individuals. About this clone itself: The antigen is not known.

Findings and limits, study-wide: Estimated richness values were generally larger in naive subsets than in memory subsets.

Produced via immunoSEQ multiplex PCR; TCRdb's table is partial and in-frame only. The data contain around 600,000 clones, approximately 95% of them singletons. CD8 cells classed as naive were CD45RO-negative and positively selected for CCR7, excluding terminally differentiated effector memory CD45RA+ cells. The clonotype originates from a woman under 40 in good health. The source material was naive CD8+ T cells sorted from blood.

CDR3 nucleotides: TGTGCCAGCAGTTTCGGACTGCAGAATCAGCCCCAGCATTTT. This gives the protein CASSFGLQNQPQHF. The gene calls are TRBV28 and TRBJ1-5, with D unclear. CDR3 length equals 14 residues. Deletions cut 3 bases from V and 4 bases from J, with 10 bases between. CDR1 MDHEN and CDR2 SYDVKM come from the germline V gene. The whole variable domain, remainder taken from reference TRBV28 and TRBJ1-5, is DVKVTQSSRYLVKRTGEKVFLECVQDMDHENMFWYRQDPGLGLRLIYFSYDVKMKEKGDIPEGYSVSREKKERFSLILESASTNQTSMYLCASSFGLQNQPQHFGDGTRLSIL.